This T cell receptor (beta chain) was obtained from a study of blood T cell repertoires in COVID-19. Study overall: Material from acute and convalescent COVID-19 was sourced from the United States, Italy and Spain. Nucleic acid was either cDNA or gDNA, and it came from T cells, B-cell-depleted T cells, or PBMCs.

Methods used by the authors: Reference gene primer amplification gave estimated nucleated cell counts. The table came from immunoSEQ multiplex PCR; TCRdb's copy has only in-frame clones and leaves some out. That table gives V, J and clone size, and the DNA gave D and trimming. The table lists under 200,000 clones, around 87% of them singletons. Germline V lookup: CDR1 SGHRS, CDR2 YFSETQ. There are 15 residues in the CDR3. With 4 bases clipped from V and 0 bases from J, the junction kept 3 bases outside the gene matches. The sequenced material came from peripheral blood. This receptor was taken from a woman between 65 and 79 years old with COVID-19, enrolled during active disease. The genes are TRBV5-1 and TRBJ1-3; 8 bases line up with TRBD1. The CDR3 DNA is TGCGCCAGCAGCCGACAGGGGATCTCTGGAAACACCATATATTTT. It translates to CASSRQGISGNTIYF. The whole variable domain, remainder taken from reference TRBV5-1 and TRBJ1-3, is KAGVTQTPRYLIKTRGQQVTLSCSPISGHRSVSWYQQTPGQGLQFLFEYFSETQRNKGNFPGRFSGRQFSNSRSEMNVSTLELGDSALYLCASSRQGISGNTIYFGEGSWLTVV.